This T cell receptor (beta chain) was identified during a study of blood T cell repertoires in COVID-19. Across the study: From the United States, Italy and Spain came samples of acute and convalescent COVID-19.

Original processing methods: Estimated nucleated cell counts came from reference gene primer amplification. The repertoire was sequenced with immunoSEQ multiplex PCR; TCRdb's copy has only in-frame clones and lacks some. V, J and clone size were drawn from that table, and D and trimming were deduced from the DNA. Of about 26,000 clones in the sample, 90% were seen once. Per the germline V gene, CDR1 is SNHLY and CDR2 is FYNNEI. This CDR3 is built from 13 residues. Notes on this clone: Relative to the germline gene, one junction end is altered; a read error may explain this.

The receptor was derived from a human donor in a cohort sampled during active COVID-19. The material sequenced was peripheral blood. The J gene is TRBJ1-1, the V gene TRBV2, with 7 positions matching TRBD1. The CDR3 region is CAGTGEISLEALF. The CDR3 DNA reads as TGTGCCGGTACAGGGGAAATATCGCTAGAAGCTCTCTTT.